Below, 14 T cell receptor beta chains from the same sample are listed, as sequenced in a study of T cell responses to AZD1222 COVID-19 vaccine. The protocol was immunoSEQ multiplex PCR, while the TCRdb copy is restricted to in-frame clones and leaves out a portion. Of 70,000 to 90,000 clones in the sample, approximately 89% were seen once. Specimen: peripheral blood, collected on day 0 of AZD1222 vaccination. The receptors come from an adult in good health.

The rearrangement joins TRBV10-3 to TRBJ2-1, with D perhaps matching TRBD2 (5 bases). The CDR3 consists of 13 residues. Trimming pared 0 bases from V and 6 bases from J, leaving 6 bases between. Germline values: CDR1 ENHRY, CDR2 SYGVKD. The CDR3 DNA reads TGTGCCATCAGTGAGTCGGCGGGCAATGAGCAGTTCTTC. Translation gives CAISESAGNEQFF.

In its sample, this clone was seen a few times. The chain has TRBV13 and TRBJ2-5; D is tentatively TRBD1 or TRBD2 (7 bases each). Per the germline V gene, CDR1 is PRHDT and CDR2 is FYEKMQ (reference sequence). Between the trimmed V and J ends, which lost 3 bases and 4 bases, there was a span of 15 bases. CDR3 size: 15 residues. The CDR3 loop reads CASSFTTGEGETQYF. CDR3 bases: TGTGCCAGCAGCTTCACCACAGGGGAGGGAGAGACCCAGTACTTC.

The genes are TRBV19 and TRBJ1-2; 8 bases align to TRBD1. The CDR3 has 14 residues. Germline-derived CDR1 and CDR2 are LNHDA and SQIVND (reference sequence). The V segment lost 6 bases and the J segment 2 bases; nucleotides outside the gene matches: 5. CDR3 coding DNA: TGTGCCAGTAGAGGGACAGGAGAAAACTATGGCTACACCTTC. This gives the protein CASRGTGENYGYTF.

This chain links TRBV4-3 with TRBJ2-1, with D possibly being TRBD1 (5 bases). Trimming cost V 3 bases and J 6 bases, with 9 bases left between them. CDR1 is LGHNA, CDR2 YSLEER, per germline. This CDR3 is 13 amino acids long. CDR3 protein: CASSQGLVNEQFF. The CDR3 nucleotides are TGCGCCAGCAGCCAGGGGCTGGTCAATGAGCAGTTCTTC.

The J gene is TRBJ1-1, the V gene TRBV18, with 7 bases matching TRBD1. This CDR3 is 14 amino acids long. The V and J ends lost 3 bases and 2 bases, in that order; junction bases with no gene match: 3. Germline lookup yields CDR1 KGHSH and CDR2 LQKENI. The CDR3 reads CASSPDRVNTEAFF. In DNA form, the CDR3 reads TGTGCCAGCTCACCCGACAGGGTTAACACTGAAGCTTTCTTT. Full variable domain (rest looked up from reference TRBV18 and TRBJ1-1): NAGVMQNPRHLVRRRGQEARLRCSPMKGHSHVYWYRQLPEEGLKFMVYLQKENIIDESGMPKERFSAEFPKEGPSILRIQQVVRGDSAAYFCASSPDRVNTEAFFGQGTRLTVV.

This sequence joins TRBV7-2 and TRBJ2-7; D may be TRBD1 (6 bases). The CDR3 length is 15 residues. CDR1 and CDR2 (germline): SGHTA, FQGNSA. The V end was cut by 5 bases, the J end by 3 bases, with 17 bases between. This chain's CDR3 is CASSKAGVVRYEQYF. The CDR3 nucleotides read TGTGCCAGCAGCAAAGCAGGGGTGGTTCGCTACGAGCAGTACTTC.

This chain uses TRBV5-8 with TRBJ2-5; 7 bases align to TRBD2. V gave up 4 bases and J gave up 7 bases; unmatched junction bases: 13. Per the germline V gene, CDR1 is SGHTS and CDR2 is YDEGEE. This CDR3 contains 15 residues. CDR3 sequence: CASSPGGGPGGTQYF. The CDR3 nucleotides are TGTGCCAGCAGCCCTGGCGGGGGACCTGGAGGGACCCAGTACTTC.

In nucleotides, the CDR3 is TGTGCCAGCAGTTACTCGATTGAGACAACTGGCTACACCTTC. Protein product: CASSYSIETTGYTF. The V call is TRBV6-2 or TRBV6-3, the J call TRBJ1-2; D is undetermined. The CDR3 is made up of 14 amino acids. The V end was cut by 0 bases, the J end by 7 bases, with 12 bases between. Germline V lookup: CDR1 MNHEY, CDR2 SVGEGT.

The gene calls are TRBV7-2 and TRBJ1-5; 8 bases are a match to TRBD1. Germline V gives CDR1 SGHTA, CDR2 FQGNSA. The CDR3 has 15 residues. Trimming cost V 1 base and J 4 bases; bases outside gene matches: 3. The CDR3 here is CASSLVTGGNQPQHF. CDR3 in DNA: TGTGCCAGCAGCTTAGTTACAGGGGGAAATCAGCCCCAGCATTTT.

As DNA, the CDR3 is TGTGCCAGCAGTTACTCAAGACGAACCGGGCGAAACTATGGCTACACCTTC. This encodes CASSYSRRTGRNYGYTF. The chain joins TRBV6-2 or TRBV6-3 to TRBJ1-2; D gene uncertain. Between the trimmed V and J ends, which lost 0 bases and 2 bases, there was a span of 16 bases. This CDR3 has 17 residues. Germline CDR1 MNHEY, CDR2 SVGEGT.

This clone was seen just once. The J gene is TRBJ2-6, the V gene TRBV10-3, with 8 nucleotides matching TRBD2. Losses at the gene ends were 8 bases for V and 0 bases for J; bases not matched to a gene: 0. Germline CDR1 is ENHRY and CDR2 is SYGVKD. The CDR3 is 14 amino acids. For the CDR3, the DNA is TGTGCCATCGCGGGGGGCTCTGGGGCCAACGTCCTGACTTTC. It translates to CAIAGGSGANVLTF.

Here the CDR3 reads CASSQGLDGPQYF. The CDR3 region has the DNA TGTGCCAGCAGCCAAGGACTCGACGGGCCCCAGTACTTC. This rearrangement joins TRBV14 to TRBJ2-5; D is ambiguous. V lost 1 base to trimming and J lost 9 bases, with 12 bases between them. The germline V gene has CDR1 SGHDN and CDR2 FVKESK. The CDR3 loop spans 13 amino acids.

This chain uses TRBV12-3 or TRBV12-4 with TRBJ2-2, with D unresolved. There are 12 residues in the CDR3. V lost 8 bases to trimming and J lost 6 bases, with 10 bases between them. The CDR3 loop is CASAPGAGELFF. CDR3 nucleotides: TGTGCCAGCGCCCCGGGCGCCGGGGAGCTGTTTTTT.

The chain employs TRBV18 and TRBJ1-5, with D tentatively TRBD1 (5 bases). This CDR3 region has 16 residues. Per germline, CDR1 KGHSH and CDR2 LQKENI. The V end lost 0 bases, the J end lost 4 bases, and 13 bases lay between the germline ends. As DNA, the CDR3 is TGTGCCAGCTCACCACCGTCGGGGGGTCGAAATCAGCCCCAGCATTTT. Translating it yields CASSPPSGGRNQPQHF. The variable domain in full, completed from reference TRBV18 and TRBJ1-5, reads NAGVMQNPRHLVRRRGQEARLRCSPMKGHSHVYWYRQLPEEGLKFMVYLQKENIIDESGMPKERFSAEFPKEGPSILRIQQVVRGDSAAYFCASSPPSGGRNQPQHFGDGTRLSIL.